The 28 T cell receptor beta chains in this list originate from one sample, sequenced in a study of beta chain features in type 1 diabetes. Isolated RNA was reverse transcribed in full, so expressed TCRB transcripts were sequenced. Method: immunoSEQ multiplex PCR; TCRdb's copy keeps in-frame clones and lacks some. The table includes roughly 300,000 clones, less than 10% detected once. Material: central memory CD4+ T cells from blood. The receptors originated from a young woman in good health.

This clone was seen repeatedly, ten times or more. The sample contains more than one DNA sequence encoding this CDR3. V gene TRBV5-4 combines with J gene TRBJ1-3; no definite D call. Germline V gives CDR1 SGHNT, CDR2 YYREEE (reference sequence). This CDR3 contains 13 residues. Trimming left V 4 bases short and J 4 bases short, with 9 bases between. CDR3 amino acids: CASSPDIGNTIYF. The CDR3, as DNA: TGTGCCAGCAGCCCCGACATAGGAAACACCATATATTTT.

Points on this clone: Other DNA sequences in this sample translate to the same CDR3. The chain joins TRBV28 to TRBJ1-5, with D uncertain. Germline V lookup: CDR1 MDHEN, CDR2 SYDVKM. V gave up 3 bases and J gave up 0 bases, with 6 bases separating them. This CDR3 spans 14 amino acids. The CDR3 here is CASSFADSNQPQHF. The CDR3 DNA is TGTGCCAGCAGTTTCGCCGATAGCAATCAGCCCCAGCATTTT. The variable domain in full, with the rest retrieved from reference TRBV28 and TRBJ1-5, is DVKVTQSSRYLVKRTGEKVFLECVQDMDHENMFWYRQDPGLGLRLIYFSYDVKMKEKGDIPEGYSVSREKKERFSLILESASTNQTSMYLCASSFADSNQPQHFGDGTRLSIL.

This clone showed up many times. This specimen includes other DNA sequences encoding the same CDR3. CDR3 amino acids: CASSLDLGGGYNEQFF. The CDR3 nucleotides are TGTGCCAGCAGCTTAGATCTGGGAGGTGGCTACAATGAGCAGTTCTTC. The chain uses TRBV11-2 and TRBJ2-1; a possible D gene is TRBD2 (6 bases). CDR3 length equals 16 residues. The V and J ends lost 0 bases and 3 bases respectively, with 12 bases between them. Germline values: CDR1 SGHAT, CDR2 FQNNGV. Filled out from reference TRBV11-2 and TRBJ2-1, the complete variable domain reads EAGVAQSPRYKIIEKRQSVAFWCNPISGHATLYWYQQILGQGPKLLIQFQNNGVVDDSQLPKDRFSAERLKGVDSTLKIQPAKLEDSAVYLCASSLDLGGGYNEQFFGPGTRLTVL.

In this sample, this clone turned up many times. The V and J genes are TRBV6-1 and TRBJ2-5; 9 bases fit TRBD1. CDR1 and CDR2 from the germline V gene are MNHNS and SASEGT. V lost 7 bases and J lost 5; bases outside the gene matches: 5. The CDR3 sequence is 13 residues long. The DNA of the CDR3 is TGTGCCAGCATCGGACAGGGGAGGGAGACCCAGTACTTC. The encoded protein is CASIGQGRETQYF.

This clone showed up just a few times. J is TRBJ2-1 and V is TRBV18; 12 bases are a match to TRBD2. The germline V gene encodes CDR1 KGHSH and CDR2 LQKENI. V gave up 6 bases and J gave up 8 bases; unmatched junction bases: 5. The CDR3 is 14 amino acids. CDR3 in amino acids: CASSPTSGRHEQFF. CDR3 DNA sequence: TGTGCCAGCTCGCCGACTAGCGGGAGACATGAGCAGTTCTTC.

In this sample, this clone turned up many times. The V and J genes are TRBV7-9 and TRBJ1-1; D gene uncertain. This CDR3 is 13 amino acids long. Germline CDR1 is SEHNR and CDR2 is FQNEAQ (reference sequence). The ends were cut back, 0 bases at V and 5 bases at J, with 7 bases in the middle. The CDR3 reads CASSLAGRTEAFF. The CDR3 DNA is TGTGCCAGCAGCTTAGCAGGGCGTACTGAAGCTTTCTTT.

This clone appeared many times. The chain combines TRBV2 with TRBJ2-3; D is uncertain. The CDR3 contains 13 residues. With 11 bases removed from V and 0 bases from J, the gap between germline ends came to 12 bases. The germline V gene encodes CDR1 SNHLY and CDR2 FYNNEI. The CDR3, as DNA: TGTGCCGTCCTGCGGCTTAGCACAGATACGCAGTATTTT. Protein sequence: CAVLRLSTDTQYF.

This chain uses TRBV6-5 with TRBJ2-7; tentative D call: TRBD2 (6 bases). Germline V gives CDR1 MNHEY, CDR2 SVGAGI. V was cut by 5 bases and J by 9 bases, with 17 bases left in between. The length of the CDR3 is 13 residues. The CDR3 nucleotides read TGTGCCAGCAGTGAAGCGCCGGGAGTAGGGCAGTACTTC. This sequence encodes CASSEAPGVGQYF.

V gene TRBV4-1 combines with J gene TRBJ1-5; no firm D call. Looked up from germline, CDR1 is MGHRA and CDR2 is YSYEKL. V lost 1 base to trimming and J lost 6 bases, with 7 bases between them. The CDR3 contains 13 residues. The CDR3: CASSQGQSQPQHF. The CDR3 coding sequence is TGCGCCAGCAGCCAAGGTCAGTCTCAGCCCCAGCATTTT.

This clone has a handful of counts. The CDR3 sequence is CASSLRAEYGYTF. The CDR3, as DNA: TGTGCCAGCAGTCTGAGGGCAGAGTATGGCTACACCTTC. This chain links TRBV28 with TRBJ1-2; D remains unclear. The V and J ends lost 5 bases and 5 bases respectively, with 12 bases between them. The germline V gene has CDR1 MDHEN and CDR2 SYDVKM. The CDR3 extends over 13 amino acids.

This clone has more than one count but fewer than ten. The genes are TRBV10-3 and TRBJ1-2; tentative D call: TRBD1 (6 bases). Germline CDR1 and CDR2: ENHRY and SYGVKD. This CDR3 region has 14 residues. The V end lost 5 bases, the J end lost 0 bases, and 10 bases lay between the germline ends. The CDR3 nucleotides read TGTGCCATCAGTAGACAGGAGTCTAACTATGGCTACACCTTC. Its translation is CAISRQESNYGYTF.

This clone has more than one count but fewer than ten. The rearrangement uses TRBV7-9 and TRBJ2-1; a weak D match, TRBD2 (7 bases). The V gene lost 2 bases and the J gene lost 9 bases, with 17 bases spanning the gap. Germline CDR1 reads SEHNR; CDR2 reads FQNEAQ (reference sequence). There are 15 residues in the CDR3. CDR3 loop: CASSLRTSQGSEQFF. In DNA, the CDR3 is TGTGCCAGCAGCTTAAGGACTAGTCAGGGGAGTGAGCAGTTCTTC.

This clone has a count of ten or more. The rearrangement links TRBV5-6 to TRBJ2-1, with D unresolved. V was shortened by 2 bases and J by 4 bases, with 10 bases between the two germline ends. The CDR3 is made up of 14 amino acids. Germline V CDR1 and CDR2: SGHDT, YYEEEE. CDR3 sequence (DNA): TGTGCCAGCAGCTTACCAAGCTTATACAATGAGCAGTTCTTC. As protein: CASSLPSLYNEQFF.

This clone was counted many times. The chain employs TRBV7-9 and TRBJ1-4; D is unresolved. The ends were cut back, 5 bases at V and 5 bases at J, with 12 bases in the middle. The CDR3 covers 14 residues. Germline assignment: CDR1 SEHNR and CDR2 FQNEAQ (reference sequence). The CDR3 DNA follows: TGTGCCAGCAGCACGCGATCGGGAAATGAAAAACTGTTTTTT. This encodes CASSTRSGNEKLFF.

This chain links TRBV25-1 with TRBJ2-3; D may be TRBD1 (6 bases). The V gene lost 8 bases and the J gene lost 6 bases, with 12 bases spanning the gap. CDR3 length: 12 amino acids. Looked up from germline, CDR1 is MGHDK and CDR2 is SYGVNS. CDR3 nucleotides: TGTGCCAGCCATGGGACATCGGATACGCAGTATTTT. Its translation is CASHGTSDTQYF.

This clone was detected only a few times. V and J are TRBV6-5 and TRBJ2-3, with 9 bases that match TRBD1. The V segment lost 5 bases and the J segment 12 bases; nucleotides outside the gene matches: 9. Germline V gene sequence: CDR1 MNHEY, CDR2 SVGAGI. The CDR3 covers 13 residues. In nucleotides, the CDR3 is TGTGCCAGCAGTGAATATGAGGGACAGGGTCAGTATTTT. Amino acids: CASSEYEGQGQYF.

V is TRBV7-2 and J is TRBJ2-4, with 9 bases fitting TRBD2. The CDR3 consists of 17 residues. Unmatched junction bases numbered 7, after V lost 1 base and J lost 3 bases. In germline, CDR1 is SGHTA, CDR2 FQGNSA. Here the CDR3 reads CASSLGGGGRDKNIQYF. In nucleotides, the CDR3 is TGTGCCAGCAGCTTAGGGGGCGGCGGGAGGGACAAAAACATTCAGTACTTC.

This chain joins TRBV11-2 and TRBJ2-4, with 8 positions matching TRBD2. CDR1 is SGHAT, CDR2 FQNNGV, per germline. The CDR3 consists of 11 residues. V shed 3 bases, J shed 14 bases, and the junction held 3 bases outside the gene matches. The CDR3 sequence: CASSLGTREYF. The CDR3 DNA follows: TGTGCCAGCAGCTTGGGGACTAGAGAGTACTTC.

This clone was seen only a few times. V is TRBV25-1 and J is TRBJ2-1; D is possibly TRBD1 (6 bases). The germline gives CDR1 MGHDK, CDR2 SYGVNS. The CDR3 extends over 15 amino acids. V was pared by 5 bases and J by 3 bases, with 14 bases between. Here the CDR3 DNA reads TGTGCCAGCAGTAAACAGGGCCCGCTCTACAATGAGCAGTTCTTC. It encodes CASSKQGPLYNEQFF.

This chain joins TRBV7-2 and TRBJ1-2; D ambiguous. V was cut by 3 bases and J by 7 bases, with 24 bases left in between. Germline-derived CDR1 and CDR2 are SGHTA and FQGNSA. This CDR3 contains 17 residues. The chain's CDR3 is CASSFSVSGGGRSGYTF. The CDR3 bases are TGTGCCAGCAGCTTCAGTGTCAGCGGAGGAGGTCGGAGTGGCTACACCTTC.

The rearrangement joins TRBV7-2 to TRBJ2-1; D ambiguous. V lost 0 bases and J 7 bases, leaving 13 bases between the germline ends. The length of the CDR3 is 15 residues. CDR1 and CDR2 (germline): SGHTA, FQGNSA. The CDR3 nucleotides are TGTGCCAGCAGCTTAGCGACTCACAACGGAAATGAGCAGTTCTTC. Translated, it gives CASSLATHNGNEQFF.

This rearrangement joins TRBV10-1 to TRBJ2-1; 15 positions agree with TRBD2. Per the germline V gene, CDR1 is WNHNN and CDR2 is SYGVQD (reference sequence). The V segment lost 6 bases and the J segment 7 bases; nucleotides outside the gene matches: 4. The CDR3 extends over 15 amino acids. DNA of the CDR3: TGCGCCAGCAGCGCCGGGACTAGCGGGAGGAATGAGCAGTTCTTC. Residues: CASSAGTSGRNEQFF.

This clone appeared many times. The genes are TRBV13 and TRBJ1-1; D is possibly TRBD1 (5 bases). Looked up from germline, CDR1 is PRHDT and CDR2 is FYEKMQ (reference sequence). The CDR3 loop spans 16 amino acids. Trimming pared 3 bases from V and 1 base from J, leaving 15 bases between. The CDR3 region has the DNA TGTGCCAGCAGCTTCCGACAGTTACATTCGAACACTGAAGCTTTCTTT. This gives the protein CASSFRQLHSNTEAFF.

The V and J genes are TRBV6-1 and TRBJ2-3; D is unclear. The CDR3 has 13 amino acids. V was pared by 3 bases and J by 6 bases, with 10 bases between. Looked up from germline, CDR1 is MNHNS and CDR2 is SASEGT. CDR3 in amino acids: CASSEGGVDTQYF. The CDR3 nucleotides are TGTGCCAGCAGTGAGGGTGGGGTTGATACGCAGTATTTT.

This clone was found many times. The CDR3, as DNA: TGTGCCAGCAGACGACAGGGGACGAAGCAGTTCTTC. This gives the protein CASRRQGTKQFF. The chain is built from TRBV14 and TRBJ2-1, with 8 positions matching TRBD1. CDR1 and CDR2 from the germline V gene are SGHDN and FVKESK. The J segment lost 11 bases and the V segment lost 6 bases, leaving 6 bases of the junction unmatched. The CDR3 loop spans 12 amino acids.

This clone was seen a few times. The CDR3 DNA reads TGTGCCAGCAGCTTGACCTTTAGTACGGTCGAAAAACTGTTTTTT. Translated, it gives CASSLTFSTVEKLFF. The chain has TRBV5-4 and TRBJ1-4; no reliable D call. The CDR3 has 15 amino acids. Trimming took off 1 base at V and 8 bases at J, with 15 bases between the two ends. CDR1 is SGHNT and CDR2 is YYREEE in the germline V gene (reference sequence). Complete variable domain (other parts from reference TRBV5-4 and TRBJ1-4): ETGVTQSPTHLIKTRGQQVTLRCSSQSGHNTVSWYQQALGQGPQFIFQYYREEENGRGNFPPRFSGLQFPNYSSELNVNALELDDSALYLCASSLTFSTVEKLFFGSGTQLSVL.

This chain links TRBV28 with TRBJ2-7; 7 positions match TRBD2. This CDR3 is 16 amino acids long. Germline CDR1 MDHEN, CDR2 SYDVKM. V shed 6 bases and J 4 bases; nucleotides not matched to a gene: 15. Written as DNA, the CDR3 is TGTGCCAGCAGCCCCTGGTCGGGGGAGGGCCAGTACGAGCAGTACTTC. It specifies CASSPWSGEGQYEQYF. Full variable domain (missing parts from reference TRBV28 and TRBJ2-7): DVKVTQSSRYLVKRTGEKVFLECVQDMDHENMFWYRQDPGLGLRLIYFSYDVKMKEKGDIPEGYSVSREKKERFSLILESASTNQTSMYLCASSPWSGEGQYEQYFGPGTRLTVT.

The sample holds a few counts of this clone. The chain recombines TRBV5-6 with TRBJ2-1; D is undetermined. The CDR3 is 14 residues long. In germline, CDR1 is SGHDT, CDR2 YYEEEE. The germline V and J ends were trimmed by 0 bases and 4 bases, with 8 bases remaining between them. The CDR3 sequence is CASSLAPEYNEQFF. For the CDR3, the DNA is TGTGCCAGCAGCTTGGCCCCGGAGTACAATGAGCAGTTCTTC. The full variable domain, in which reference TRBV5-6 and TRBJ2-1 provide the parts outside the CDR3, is DAGVTQSPTHLIKTRGQQVTLRCSPKSGHDTVSWYQQALGQGPQFIFQYYEEEERQRGNFPDRFSGHQFPNYSSELNVNALLLGDSALYLCASSLAPEYNEQFFGPGTRLTVL.